A single sample is the source of the 10 T cell receptor beta chains below, sequenced in a study of identical twins. A single record per CDR3 protein comes from TCRdb applying MiXCR to the 5' RACE reads. The top ten hold 4.3% of the sample, which has around 690,000 distinct CDR3 sequences, roughly 20% seen once. These data were also reused for a study on T cells expressing NK-cell markers.

Sequencing input: PBMCs. The receptors derive from a woman under 30 in good health.

The V gene is TRBV6-1, the J gene TRBJ2-7; 7 bases line up with TRBD1. CDR3 size: 14 residues. Germline loops: CDR1 MNHNS, CDR2 SASEGT. Germline trimming cut 5 bases from V and 4 bases from J; bases unmatched to any gene: 8. CDR3 sequence reads: CASSPTPRGYEQYF. CDR3 bases: TGTGCCAGCAGTCCGACCCCCAGGGGGTACGAGCAGTACTTC.

The table lists this clonotype with a few counts. The gene calls are TRBV6-5 and TRBJ2-2; maybe TRBD2 (6 bases). The ends were cut back, 4 bases at V and 5 bases at J, with 14 bases in the middle. Germline-derived CDR1 and CDR2 are MNHEY and SVGAGI. The CDR3 extends over 15 amino acids. This CDR3 reads CASSFWGVGTGELFF. CDR3 DNA: TGTGCCAGCAGTTTCTGGGGGGTTGGAACCGGGGAGCTGTTTTTT.

The chain has TRBV2 and TRBJ2-2, with D perhaps matching TRBD1 (5 bases). CDR1 is SNHLY, CDR2 FYNNEI, per germline. V lost 5 bases, J lost 5 bases, and 15 bases lay in between. CDR3 size: 15 residues. The CDR3 spells CASSLTPQGTGELFF. CDR3 DNA: TGTGCCAGCAGTTTGACACCCCAGGGAACCGGGGAGCTGTTTTTT.

The CDR3 loop reads CSARRLNEQFF. CDR3 in DNA: TGCAGTGCGCGCCGTCTCAATGAGCAGTTCTTC. The chain is built from TRBV20-1 and TRBJ2-1; the D is unclear. Germline loops: CDR1 DFQATT, CDR2 SNEGSKA (reference sequence). The V gene lost 6 bases and the J gene lost 6 bases, with 9 bases spanning the gap. The CDR3 runs to 11 residues.

The rearrangement joins TRBV20-1 to TRBJ2-3, with D tentatively TRBD1 or TRBD2 (5 bases each). V lost 4 bases and J lost 5, with 16 bases in between. The germline V gene encodes CDR1 DFQATT and CDR2 SNEGSKA (reference sequence). The CDR3 spans 14 residues. The CDR3 is CSATGTQDQDTQYF. CDR3 coding DNA: TGCAGTGCTACCGGGACCCAAGATCAAGATACGCAGTATTTT.

V is TRBV4-1 and J is TRBJ2-7; D is possibly TRBD1 or TRBD2 (6 bases each). CDR3 length equals 13 residues. V was clipped by 0 bases and J by 6 bases, with 9 bases between them. In germline, CDR1 is MGHRA, CDR2 YSYEKL. Written as DNA, the CDR3 is TGCGCCAGCAGCCAAGAAAGGGGGGTCGAGCAGTACTTC. It encodes CASSQERGVEQYF.

This chain links TRBV6-6 with TRBJ2-7; D is possibly TRBD1 (6 bases). Germline values: CDR1 MNHNY, CDR2 SVGAGI (reference sequence). V was pared by 8 bases and J by 4 bases, with 9 bases between. The CDR3 sequence is 11 residues long. The CDR3 protein is CASWQGYEQYF. The CDR3 DNA follows: TGTGCCAGCTGGCAGGGGTACGAGCAGTACTTC.

This clonotype showed up many times. In DNA form, the CDR3 reads TGTGCCAGCAGTTTCAGAGGGCAAAACACTGAAGCTTTCTTT. This encodes CASSFRGQNTEAFF. This rearrangement joins TRBV12-3 or TRBV12-4 to TRBJ1-1, with D hard to call. The CDR3 consists of 14 residues. Trimming pared 3 bases from V and 2 bases from J, leaving 10 bases between.

V gene TRBV6-5 combines with J gene TRBJ2-7, with D perhaps TRBD1 (6 bases). The germline V and J ends were trimmed by 3 bases and 5 bases, with 14 bases remaining between them. The CDR3 has 14 residues. CDR1 is MNHEY and CDR2 is SVGAGI in the germline V gene. CDR3 nucleotides: TGTGCCAGCAGTTATCAGGGGTTCGGAGACGAGCAGTACTTC. Translating it yields CASSYQGFGDEQYF.

This clonotype was seen a handful of times. The J gene is TRBJ1-1, the V gene TRBV5-5; D is undetermined. This CDR3 has 15 residues. Trimming removed 0 bases from V and 5 bases from J, with 14 bases in between. From germline, CDR1 is SGHKS and CDR2 YYEKEE (reference sequence). CDR3 loop: CASSLARGLATEAFF. The CDR3 nucleotides read TGTGCCAGCAGCTTGGCCCGCGGGTTAGCGACTGAAGCTTTCTTT.